These 8 T cell receptor beta chains share one sample of origin, sequenced in a study of cytomegalovirus exposure and HLA in healthy donors. This PCR relied on a set of 60 Vbeta primers and 13 Jbeta primers. Generated by immunoSEQ multiplex PCR, the TCRdb table keeps only in-frame clones and is missing some. Of 90,000 or so clones in the sample, about three quarters were seen once. The sequencing sample was made of PBMCs. The receptor set was obtained from a woman in her fifties or sixties in good health and CMV-seropositive.

The chain is built from TRBV19 and TRBJ1-1, with D tentatively TRBD1 (5 bases). The CDR3 extends over 14 amino acids. Germline assignment: CDR1 LNHDA and CDR2 SQIVND (reference sequence). V lost 6 bases and J 0 bases, leaving 11 bases between the germline ends. CDR3 nucleotides: TGTGCCAGTAGAAGGACAAACATGAACACTGAAGCTTTCTTT. This gives the protein CASRRTNMNTEAFF.

This rearrangement joins TRBV28 to TRBJ1-2, with TRBD1 matching over 9 bases. Germline V lookup: CDR1 MDHEN, CDR2 SYDVKM. The V gene end was trimmed by 6 bases and the J gene end by 5 bases; junction bases not matched to a gene: 7. The CDR3 spans 14 residues. DNA for the CDR3: TGTGCCAGCAGCGTGACAGGGGGATCATATGGCTACACCTTC. The encoded protein is CASSVTGGSYGYTF.

Points on this clone: At one end the junction does not follow the germline gene, possibly because of a read error. The genes are TRBV7-9 and TRBJ2-2; TRBD2 aligns across 9 bases. This CDR3 has 17 residues. Germline values: CDR1 SEHNR, CDR2 FQNEAQ (reference sequence). Here the CDR3 DNA reads TGTTCCAGCAGCGCGTCGATAGCGGGAGTTGGCACCGGGGAGCTGTTTTTT. Translating it yields CSSSASIAGVGTGELFF.

The chain joins TRBV29-1 to TRBJ2-5, with a weak D call TRBD1 (6 bases). In germline, CDR1 is SQVTM, CDR2 ANQGSEA. The germline V and J ends were trimmed by 6 bases and 4 bases, with 18 bases remaining between them. The CDR3 totals 14 residues. The CDR3 reads CSVKGVGAGETQYF. CDR3 nucleotide sequence: TGCAGCGTCAAGGGGGTAGGGGCGGGAGAGACCCAGTACTTC. Complete variable domain (other parts from reference TRBV29-1 and TRBJ2-5): SAVISQKPSRDICQRGTSLTIQCQVDSQVTMMFWYRQQPGQSLTLIATANQGSEATYESGFVIDKFPISRPNLTFSTLTVSNMSPEDSSIYLCSVKGVGAGETQYFGPGTRLLVL.

The chain is built from TRBV29-1 and TRBJ2-3, with a weak D call TRBD2 (5 bases). Trimming took 1 base from V and 1 from J, leaving 12 bases between them. CDR3 length: 15 residues. Germline V lookup: CDR1 SQVTM, CDR2 ANQGSEA. The CDR3 DNA reads TGCAGCGTTGAAGTGAGGGAAAGGGGCACAGATACGCAGTATTTT. It encodes CSVEVRERGTDTQYF.

In nucleotides, the CDR3 is TGTGCCATCTCGGACAGGGGGCTCCGCTACGAGCAGTACTTC. This gives the protein CAISDRGLRYEQYF. The chain has TRBV10-3 and TRBJ2-7, with 11 bases fitting TRBD1. The CDR3 runs 14 residues. Trimming removed 8 bases from V and 3 bases from J; junction bases left unmatched: 6. Germline-derived CDR1 and CDR2 are ENHRY and SYGVKD.

The chain uses TRBV6-5 and TRBJ2-3; possible D gene TRBD2, 5 bases. Germline CDR1 is MNHEY and CDR2 is SVGAGI. The CDR3 is 12 amino acids. Between the trimmed V and J ends, which lost 8 bases and 2 bases, there was a span of 8 bases. In nucleotides, the CDR3 is TGTGCCAGCGTGGACTCCACAGATACGCAGTATTTT. This encodes CASVDSTDTQYF.

This clone was picked up a small number of times. The chain is built from TRBV30 and TRBJ1-5; TRBD1 matches 7 bases. The CDR3 extends over 13 amino acids. With V trimmed by 2 bases and J by 5 bases, 3 bases remained unmatched. In germline, CDR1 is GTSNPN, CDR2 SVGIG (reference sequence). The CDR3 coding sequence is TGTGCCTGGAGTAAGGGGGCCGATCAGCCCCAGCATTTT. Amino acid sequence: CAWSKGADQPQHF.